Sequencing of this T cell receptor (beta chain) was carried out in a study of blood T cell repertoires in COVID-19. Background on the study: COVID-19 samples collected from the United States, Italy and Spain covered acute and convalescent phases. The cDNA or gDNA used as material had been derived from T cells, B-cell-depleted T cells, or PBMCs.

V lost 3 bases and J lost 0, with 6 bases in between. This CDR3 comprises 14 residues. Germline V gives CDR1 SNHLY, CDR2 FYNNEI. How the authors handled the data: Amplifying reference gene primers gave estimates of nucleated cell counts. TCRdb's copy holds only in-frame clones and misses some; the assay was immunoSEQ multiplex PCR. The V and J calls and the clone size are those of that table, but D and trimming were determined from the DNA. The repertoire holds more than 85,000 clones, with roughly nine tenths as singletons. The rearrangement links TRBV2 to TRBJ1-3; D is ambiguous. The sequence derives from a woman aged 70-85 years with acute or convalescent COVID-19. Source material: peripheral blood. CDR3 in DNA: TGTGCCAGCAGTGAGGGCAGCTCTGGAAACACCATATATTTT. This codes for CASSEGSSGNTIYF.